This T cell receptor beta chain was sequenced during a study of OX40 agonist ivuxolimab in advanced cancers. Germline assignment: CDR1 WSHSY and CDR2 SAAADI. With V trimmed by 7 bases and J by 1 base, 5 bases remained unmatched. This CDR3 contains 15 residues. Produced via immunoSEQ multiplex PCR; TCRdb's table is partial and in-frame only. Altogether some 13,000 clones are present, about three quarters being singletons, with the ten largest covering about 34%. The sample in question was CD4+ or CD8+ T cells sorted from blood, obtained in a trial of the OX40 agonist ivuxolimab. The source is an adult with an advanced solid tumor such as melanoma, head and neck, liver or kidney cancer. The rearrangement links TRBV10-2 to TRBJ2-2; 8 bases are shared with TRBD2. The CDR3 spells CASMHAGGNTGELFF. The CDR3 DNA follows: TGCGCCAGCATGCACGCGGGAGGGAACACCGGGGAGCTGTTTTTT.